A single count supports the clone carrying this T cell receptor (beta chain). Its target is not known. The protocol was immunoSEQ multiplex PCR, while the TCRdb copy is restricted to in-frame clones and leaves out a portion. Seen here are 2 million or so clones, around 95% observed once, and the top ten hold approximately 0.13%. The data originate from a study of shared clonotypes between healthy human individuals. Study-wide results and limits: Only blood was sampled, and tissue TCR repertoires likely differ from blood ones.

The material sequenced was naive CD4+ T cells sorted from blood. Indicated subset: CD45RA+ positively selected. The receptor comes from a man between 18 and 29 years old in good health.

The CDR3 loop reads CASSTRAGGNPSRQYF. The CDR3, as DNA: TGTGCCAGCAGTACACGAGCGGGAGGAAACCCCTCGCGTCAGTACTTC. The chain combines TRBV28 with TRBJ2-7; TRBD2 matches 9 bases. This CDR3 is 16 amino acids long. The germline CDR1 and CDR2 sequences are MDHEN and SYDVKM. Germline trimming cut 5 bases from V and 10 bases from J; bases unmatched to any gene: 18.